Following are 24 T cell receptor beta chains from one sample sequenced in a study of blood T cell repertoires in COVID-19. The assay was immunoSEQ multiplex PCR, and TCRdb's table has in-frame clones only and misses some. The sample yields about 270,000 clones, 80% to 90% seen once. Sequencing used PBMCs or T cells enriched from blood (not recorded which). These receptors were collected from a woman between 18 and 30 years old who had recovered from COVID-19.

This clone showed up just a few times. The V gene is TRBV6-5, the J gene TRBJ1-4; D unclear. CDR1 is MNHEY, CDR2 SVGAGI, per germline. This CDR3 spans 14 amino acids. V was cut by 2 bases and J by 6 bases, with 10 bases left in between. The CDR3 protein is CASSYDPRDEKLFF. CDR3 coding DNA: TGTGCCAGCAGTTACGACCCCCGGGATGAAAAACTGTTTTTT.

V and J are TRBV28 and TRBJ2-6; 8 nucleotides align to TRBD1. Trimming removed 8 bases from V and 1 base from J; junction bases left unmatched: 13. CDR1 is MDHEN and CDR2 is SYDVKM in the germline V gene. The CDR3 runs 18 residues. CDR3 protein: CASSYRWQGASGANVLTF. The CDR3 coding sequence is TGTGCCAGCTCCTACCGTTGGCAGGGGGCGTCTGGGGCCAACGTCCTGACTTTC.

The chain has TRBV6-1 and TRBJ2-6; D remains ambiguous. In germline, CDR1 is MNHNS, CDR2 SASEGT. The CDR3 is made up of 16 amino acids. V lost 1 base and J lost 0, with 7 bases in between. The DNA of the CDR3 is TGTGCCAGCAGTGAAGGAGAGGCCTCTGGGGCCAACGTCCTGACTTTC. Translating it yields CASSEGEASGANVLTF.

The chain carries TRBV7-3 and TRBJ2-7, with 8 bases that match TRBD1. The V segment lost 3 bases and the J segment 5 bases; nucleotides outside the gene matches: 9. Germline values: CDR1 SGHTA, CDR2 FQGTGA. The CDR3 consists of 15 residues. In DNA, the CDR3 is TGTGCCAGCAGCTTTCTCGGACAGGGAATCCACGAGCAGTACTTC. Encoded protein: CASSFLGQGIHEQYF.

This chain uses TRBV20-1 with TRBJ1-2; perhaps TRBD1 as D (5 bases). V dropped 7 bases and J dropped 7 bases, with 13 bases sitting between them. The germline CDR1 and CDR2 sequences are DFQATT and SNEGSKA (reference sequence). The CDR3 contains 11 residues. Written as DNA, the CDR3 is TGCAGTGTCCGGCAGGGCCTTGGCTACACCTTC. Protein product: CSVRQGLGYTF.

The V call is TRBV10-2, the J call TRBJ1-1, with unresolved D. This CDR3 has 13 residues. Trimming took off 2 bases at V and 3 bases at J, with 7 bases between the two ends. Germline V lookup: CDR1 WSHSY, CDR2 SAAADI. For the CDR3, the DNA is TGCGCCAGCAGTGAGGGTGGAGACACTGAAGCTTTCTTT. This sequence encodes CASSEGGDTEAFF.

The chain employs TRBV15 and TRBJ1-5, with D perhaps TRBD1 (6 bases). In germline, CDR1 is LNHNV, CDR2 YYDKDF (reference sequence). V lost 0 bases to trimming and J lost 7 bases, with 16 bases between them. The CDR3 is 16 amino acids. The CDR3 is CATSREELAGEQPQHF. CDR3 sequence (DNA): TGTGCCACCAGCAGAGAAGAGCTGGCAGGGGAACAGCCCCAGCATTTT.

This sequence joins TRBV28 and TRBJ1-5; D ambiguous. This CDR3 is built from 13 residues. The germline V gene encodes CDR1 MDHEN and CDR2 SYDVKM. Trimming removed 2 bases from V and 7 bases from J, with 9 bases in between. This chain's CDR3 is CASSLATRQPQHF. In DNA form, the CDR3 reads TGTGCCAGCAGTTTAGCGACACGACAGCCCCAGCATTTT.

The V and J genes are TRBV7-6 and TRBJ1-6, with 10 bases lining up with TRBD1. V dropped 1 base and J dropped 1; count of bases not matched to a gene: 4. The CDR3 totals 18 residues. CDR1 is SGHVS and CDR2 is FNYEAQ in the germline V gene. CDR3 region: CASSLETGGSSYNSPLHF. For the CDR3, the DNA is TGTGCCAGCAGCTTAGAGACAGGGGGCTCATCCTATAATTCACCCCTCCACTTT.

The chain links TRBV4-2 to TRBJ2-4, with 7 bases matching TRBD1. Germline assignment: CDR1 LGHNA and CDR2 YNFKEQ. This CDR3 comprises 18 residues. V dropped 0 bases and J dropped 1; count of bases not matched to a gene: 9. The CDR3 here is CASSQDGRGGHAKNIQYF. CDR3 in DNA: TGTGCCAGCAGCCAAGATGGGCGAGGGGGCCATGCCAAAAACATTCAGTACTTC.

This clone was seen once. The chain joins TRBV3-1 (or the pseudogene TRBV3-2) to TRBJ2-7; D possibly corresponds to TRBD1 (5 bases). CDR3 length equals 12 residues. V was trimmed by 5 bases and J by 4 bases, leaving 9 bases between them. CDR1 is LGHDT, CDR2 YNNKEL, per germline (reference sequence). The CDR3, as DNA: TGTGCCAGCAGCATGGGGCGGTACGAGCAGTACTTC. This gives the protein CASSMGRYEQYF.

This clone occurred a few times. The chain carries TRBV19 and TRBJ1-5; 7 bases map to TRBD1. Germline values: CDR1 LNHDA, CDR2 SQIVND (reference sequence). The CDR3 totals 14 residues. V lost 8 bases and J lost 1; bases outside the gene matches: 5. The CDR3 sequence is CASYDRESNQPQHF. The CDR3, as DNA: TGTGCCAGTTACGACAGGGAAAGCAATCAGCCCCAGCATTTT.

The CDR3 nucleotides read TGTGCCAGCAGCTTATCAGTGCCTGCAACTAATGAAAAACTGTTTTTT. Translation: CASSLSVPATNEKLFF. The rearrangement links TRBV7-6 to TRBJ1-4; no clear D gene. Germline CDR1 and CDR2: SGHVS and FNYEAQ. With 2 bases removed from V and 0 bases from J, the gap between germline ends came to 10 bases. The CDR3 consists of 16 residues. Full variable domain (rest looked up from reference TRBV7-6 and TRBJ1-4): GAGVSQSPRYKVTKRGQDVALRCDPISGHVSLYWYRQALGQGPEFLTYFNYEAQQDKSGLPNDRFSAERPEGSISTLTIQRTEQRDSAMYRCASSLSVPATNEKLFFGSGTQLSVL.

This rearrangement joins TRBV19 to TRBJ1-1, with a possible D match to TRBD1 (6 bases). The germline V gene encodes CDR1 LNHDA and CDR2 SQIVND (reference sequence). V shed 6 bases and J shed 7 bases, with 15 bases lying between them. The CDR3 is 13 amino acids. CDR3 nucleotide sequence: TGTGCCAGTAGCAGCCCGACAGGACTTGAAGCTTTCTTT. Translated, it gives CASSSPTGLEAFF.

The gene calls are TRBV5-1 and TRBJ2-1; 7 bases line up with TRBD2. The trim removed 0 bases at V and 2 bases at J, leaving 2 bases unmatched. Germline values: CDR1 SGHRS, CDR2 YFSETQ. The CDR3 is 15 amino acids. CDR3 DNA: TGCGCCAGCAGCTTGGGGGAGGGAGCCTACAATGAGCAGTTCTTC. Translated: CASSLGEGAYNEQFF.

The V gene is TRBV18, the J gene TRBJ2-1; the match to TRBD1 covers 9 bases. CDR3 length: 17 residues. Germline lookup yields CDR1 KGHSH and CDR2 LQKENI. V lost 3 bases, J lost 8 bases, and 14 bases stayed unmatched. CDR3 DNA sequence: TGTGCCAGCTCACCCCTGATCGGGACAGGGCCCAACGATGAGCAGTTCTTC. Translated, it gives CASSPLIGTGPNDEQFF.

The genes are TRBV24-1 and TRBJ1-2; 7 bases fit TRBD1. V shed 4 bases and J 4 bases; nucleotides not matched to a gene: 8. CDR1 and CDR2 from the germline V gene are KGHDR and SFDVKD. The length of the CDR3 is 15 residues. The CDR3 is CATSERQGVGYGYTF. Here the CDR3 DNA reads TGTGCCACCAGTGAGAGACAGGGAGTCGGCTATGGCTACACCTTC.

The chain combines TRBV13 with TRBJ1-2; 10 positions match TRBD1. The CDR3 has 14 amino acids. CDR1 PRHDT and CDR2 FYEKMQ come from the germline V gene (reference sequence). J lost 7 bases, V lost 3 bases, and 5 bases had no gene match. The CDR3, as DNA: TGTGCCAGCAGCTTGGACAGGGGGACATCTGGCTACACCTTC. Translating it yields CASSLDRGTSGYTF.

The J gene is TRBJ2-1, the V gene TRBV5-1, with 8 bases identical to TRBD2. Losses at the gene ends were 5 bases for V and 5 bases for J; bases not matched to a gene: 6. This CDR3 is built from 14 residues. Germline V lookup: CDR1 SGHRS, CDR2 YFSETQ. As DNA, the CDR3 is TGCGCCAGCAGGGTGTCTAGCGGGCACAATGAGCAGTTCTTC. Its translation: CASRVSSGHNEQFF.

The chain couples TRBV5-1 to TRBJ1-6; D is unclear. Germline lookup yields CDR1 SGHRS and CDR2 YFSETQ. V was clipped by 0 bases and J by 6 bases, with 4 bases between them. This CDR3 comprises 13 residues. The CDR3 bases are TGCGCCAGCAGCTTGGACAGTAATTCACCCCTCCACTTT. This encodes CASSLDSNSPLHF.

The chain recombines TRBV9 with TRBJ1-1; tentatively, D is TRBD1 (5 bases). The CDR3 runs 14 residues. The V gene lost 4 bases and the J gene lost 4 bases, with 14 bases spanning the gap. The germline V gene encodes CDR1 SGDLS and CDR2 YYNGEE. The CDR3 nucleotides read TGTGCCAGCAGCCCTAGAGTGGGGCTCACTGAAGCTTTCTTT. This translates into CASSPRVGLTEAFF.

The chain has TRBV12-3 or TRBV12-4 and TRBJ2-7; 8 nucleotides agree with TRBD2. V dropped 6 bases and J dropped 6; count of bases not matched to a gene: 7. This CDR3 region has 13 residues. DNA for the CDR3: TGTGCCAGCAGCCCGGGAGCGGGGGTCGAGCAGTACTTC. Amino acid sequence: CASSPGAGVEQYF.

This sequence joins TRBV15 and TRBJ1-1; TRBD1 is a possible D gene (6 bases). V was shortened by 3 bases and J by 3 bases, with 14 bases between the two germline ends. The CDR3 is made up of 15 amino acids. In germline, CDR1 is LNHNV, CDR2 YYDKDF (reference sequence). The CDR3 protein is CATSRPEGGYTEAFF. The CDR3 region has the DNA TGTGCCACCAGCAGGCCCGAAGGGGGATACACTGAAGCTTTCTTT.

The chain links TRBV7-9 to TRBJ2-1, with unresolved D. Trimming left V 3 bases short and J 9 bases short, with 9 bases between. The CDR3 consists of 12 residues. Per the germline V gene, CDR1 is SEHNR and CDR2 is FQNEAQ (reference sequence). The CDR3 DNA follows: TGTGCCAGCAGCTTTGTTCGTCCTGAGCAGTTCTTC. It codes for CASSFVRPEQFF.